A single sample gave rise to the 16 T cell receptor beta chains below, sequenced in a study of early T cells in non-severe SARS-CoV-2 infection. One entry per CDR3 protein, called by TCRdb with MiXCR from the 5' RACE reads. The sample comprises roughly 41,000 distinct CDR3 sequences, roughly 5% of which are singletons, and around 5% rests with the top ten. The sequencing used whole blood, collected at baseline. These receptors all come from an adult who was a healthcare worker with PCR-confirmed SARS-CoV-2 infection or an uninfected control (not recorded which).

This clonotype occurred many times. This sequence joins TRBV20-1 and TRBJ2-7; D not resolved. CDR3 length: 14 amino acids. Germline V gene sequence: CDR1 DFQATT, CDR2 SNEGSKA (reference sequence). The V end lost 0 bases, the J end lost 6 bases, and 15 bases lay between the germline ends. CDR3 in amino acids: CSARDPTPWGEQYF. In DNA form, the CDR3 reads TGCAGTGCTAGAGATCCCACTCCATGGGGCGAGCAGTACTTC.

At least ten counts were recorded for this clonotype. This chain connects TRBV11-2 to TRBJ2-2; D uncertain. Germline values: CDR1 SGHAT, CDR2 FQNNGV. Trimming shortened V by 7 bases and J by 3 bases, and 12 bases separated the two germline ends. The CDR3 runs 14 residues. The CDR3 DNA follows: TGTGCCAGCAACCTAGACCGGTACACCGGGGAGCTGTTTTTT. It translates to CASNLDRYTGELFF. Complete variable domain (other parts from reference TRBV11-2 and TRBJ2-2): EAGVAQSPRYKIIEKRQSVAFWCNPISGHATLYWYQQILGQGPKLLIQFQNNGVVDDSQLPKDRFSAERLKGVDSTLKIQPAKLEDSAVYLCASNLDRYTGELFFGEGSRLTVL.

This clonotype has more than one count but fewer than ten. The CDR3 here is CASSRGQGTDTQYF. For the CDR3, the DNA is TGTGCCAGTAGTCGGGGACAGGGAACAGATACGCAGTATTTT. V gene TRBV19 combines with J gene TRBJ2-3; TRBD1 aligns across 9 bases. With V trimmed by 5 bases and J by 3 bases, 3 bases remained unmatched. The length of the CDR3 is 14 residues. Germline CDR1 LNHDA, CDR2 SQIVND (reference sequence). The full variable domain, with the rest looked up from reference TRBV19 and TRBJ2-3, is DGGITQSPKYLFRKEGQNVTLSCEQNLNHDAMYWYRQDPGQGLRLIYYSQIVNDFQKGDIAEGYSVSREKKESFPLTVTSAQKNPTAFYLCASSRGQGTDTQYFGPGTRLTVL.

The V call is TRBV29-1, the J call TRBJ1-5; D is undetermined. This CDR3 contains 12 residues. The V gene's germline CDR1 is SQVTM and CDR2 ANQGSEA. V was pared by 7 bases and J by 3 bases, with 10 bases between. The CDR3 here is CSAGGPNQPQHF. The DNA for the CDR3 is TGCAGCGCTGGTGGTCCCAATCAGCCCCAGCATTTT.

This clonotype was observed at least ten times. The V gene is TRBV29-1, the J gene TRBJ1-1; D gene uncertain. Trimming took 4 bases from V and 4 from J, leaving 4 bases between them. CDR3 length equals 10 residues. Per germline, CDR1 SQVTM and CDR2 ANQGSEA. CDR3 sequence (DNA): TGCAGCGTTGGGGGCACTGAAGCTTTCTTT. This encodes CSVGGTEAFF.

This clonotype was seen many times. The chain combines TRBV4-2 with TRBJ1-2; D unclear. Trimming stripped 2 bases from V and 5 bases from J, with 12 bases between. The CDR3 has 14 residues. CDR1 is LGHNA and CDR2 is YNFKEQ in the germline V gene. The DNA for the CDR3 is TGTGCCAGCAGCCAAATGGGGATGGGGTATGGCTACACCTTC. Translating it yields CASSQMGMGYGYTF.

This clonotype came up many times. This chain links TRBV28 with TRBJ1-5; possible D gene TRBD1, 5 bases. In germline, CDR1 is MDHEN, CDR2 SYDVKM. CDR3 size: 14 residues. The V gene lost 6 bases and the J gene lost 4 bases, with 13 bases spanning the gap. Here the CDR3 reads CASSLDQGNQPQHF. Here the CDR3 DNA reads TGTGCCAGCAGCCTAGATCAGGGAAATCAGCCCCAGCATTTT.

This clonotype has a count of ten or more. The chain uses TRBV6-2 or TRBV6-3 and TRBJ1-5; D may be TRBD1 (5 bases). V was cut by 7 bases and J by 3 bases, with 16 bases left in between. Germline lookup yields CDR1 MNHEY and CDR2 SVGEGT. This CDR3 comprises 15 residues. CDR3 bases: TGTGCCAGCAACCCACACGGGGGGGACAATCAGCCCCAGCATTTT. This encodes CASNPHGGDNQPQHF.

This clonotype was counted many times. In DNA, the CDR3 is TGCAGTGCTACAAGTGGTCTAAGGGGCCCTCTAGGAATGAACACTGAAGCTTTCTTT. Its protein product is CSATSGLRGPLGMNTEAFF. V gene TRBV20-1 combines with J gene TRBJ1-1; a weak D match, TRBD1 (5 bases). The V and J ends lost 4 bases and 0 bases respectively, with 27 bases between them. From germline, CDR1 is DFQATT and CDR2 SNEGSKA (reference sequence). The CDR3 length is 19 residues.

The genes are TRBV28 and TRBJ2-4, with D tentatively TRBD1 or TRBD2 (5 bases each). In germline, CDR1 is MDHEN, CDR2 SYDVKM. The CDR3 loop spans 15 amino acids. The germline V and J ends were trimmed by 4 bases and 1 base, with 11 bases remaining between them. The CDR3 DNA reads as TGTGCCAGCAGTTCAGGGACCGGGGCCAAAAACATTCAGTACTTC. Residues: CASSSGTGAKNIQYF.

The table lists this clonotype with many counts. CDR3 coding DNA: TGTGCCAGCAGCTTAGGATACCTTTCTGGAAACACCATATATTTT. This gives the protein CASSLGYLSGNTIYF. The V call is TRBV11-2, the J call TRBJ1-3; no definite D call. The length of the CDR3 is 15 residues. CDR1 and CDR2 from the germline V gene are SGHAT and FQNNGV. Trimming cost V 1 base and J 1 base, with 8 bases left between them. Based on the CDR3 plus reference TRBV11-2 and TRBJ1-3, the full variable domain is EAGVAQSPRYKIIEKRQSVAFWCNPISGHATLYWYQQILGQGPKLLIQFQNNGVVDDSQLPKDRFSAERLKGVDSTLKIQPAKLEDSAVYLCASSLGYLSGNTIYFGEGSWLTVV.

This clonotype was seen more than once but under ten times. The chain employs TRBV7-2 and TRBJ2-7; D tentatively reads TRBD1 or TRBD2 (5 bases each). The CDR3 length is 15 residues. The V gene lost 1 base and the J gene lost 1 base, with 11 bases spanning the gap. Germline values: CDR1 SGHTA, CDR2 FQGNSA. CDR3 region: CASSLGGAASYEQYF. The CDR3 nucleotides read TGTGCCAGCAGCTTAGGAGGGGCCGCTTCCTACGAGCAGTACTTC.

This clonotype appeared many times. The chain couples TRBV18 to TRBJ1-4; D uncertain. V lost 1 base to trimming and J lost 9 bases, with 9 bases between them. The CDR3 runs to 13 residues. From germline, CDR1 is KGHSH and CDR2 LQKENI. CDR3 protein: CASSPRIGQKLFF. DNA of the CDR3: TGTGCCAGCTCACCACGGATAGGGCAAAAACTGTTTTTT. Drawing the rest from reference TRBV18 and TRBJ1-4, the complete variable domain is NAGVMQNPRHLVRRRGQEARLRCSPMKGHSHVYWYRQLPEEGLKFMVYLQKENIIDESGMPKERFSAEFPKEGPSILRIQQVVRGDSAAYFCASSPRIGQKLFFGSGTQLSVL.

The sample holds many counts of this clonotype. The DNA for the CDR3 is TGTGCCAGCAGCCAAGGGGCCCGGAGCACTGAAGCTTTCTTT. The encoded protein is CASSQGARSTEAFF. The rearrangement uses TRBV4-2 and TRBJ1-1; D is unresolved. This CDR3 is 14 amino acids long. Germline CDR1 is LGHNA and CDR2 is YNFKEQ. The ends were cut back, 1 base at V and 4 bases at J, with 10 bases in the middle.

This clonotype was seen a few times. This chain connects TRBV7-9 to TRBJ2-2; D remains unclear. V was shortened by 2 bases and J by 4 bases, with 11 bases between the two germline ends. CDR1 is SEHNR, CDR2 FQNEAQ, per germline (reference sequence). This CDR3 is built from 15 residues. CDR3 nucleotide sequence: TGTGCCAGCAGCTTAAGGCCAACTACCACCGGGGAGCTGTTTTTT. Translation: CASSLRPTTTGELFF.

This clonotype showed up many times. CDR3 in amino acids: CASRPHGTSGSGANVLTF. The CDR3 DNA reads TGTGCAAGTCGCCCCCACGGGACTAGCGGCTCTGGGGCCAACGTCCTGACTTTC. This sequence joins TRBV12-2 and TRBJ2-6; the DNA was not used to check the table's D call, TRBD2. TRBV12-2 is a known pseudogene. This CDR3 comprises 18 residues.